This T cell receptor beta chain is drawn from a study of T-cell memory formation after mild COVID-19 (dated by TCRdb to the early 2020s). Some background on the complete study: TCR sequence clusters from the two donors were found to be largely donor specific. T-cell clones expanding and contracting after mild COVID-19 in a couple of donors were tracked by longitudinal TCRalpha and TCRbeta repertoire sequencing. The cohort comprised two young, previously healthy adult volunteers, one female and one male. What the work shows at the level of the full study, not this receptor alone: SARS-CoV-2 specificity was not confirmed for the second-wave clones peaking on day 37. Some responding clones were detected in pre-infection memory, suggesting pre-existing cross-reactive memory T cells joined the SARS-CoV-2 response. The study covered only a couple of mild cases, and larger cohorts including severe cases with pre-infection samples were considered necessary. Clones contracting from day 15 to 85 had balanced CD4/CD8 phenotypes, while a second wave expanding from day 15 to 37 was biased towards CD4+. Contracting CD4+ clones turned up mainly in the CM and EM memory subsets, whereas EMRA was where CD8+ clones were enriched.

Ficoll-Paque density gradient centrifugation was the method used to isolate PBMCs. Spanning cysteine to phenylalanine, the CDR3 consists of 16 amino acids. The DNA shown is the 48-base CDR3, in frame from base 1. V is pruned by 0 bases and J by 4 bases, leaving 6 bases of the junction without a gene match. The germline V gene (reference sequence) sets CDR1 to SGHKS and CDR2 to YYEKEE. Sequenced using an Illumina NovaSeq 6000. Using 5'RACE with constant-segment primers, TCRalpha and TCRbeta cDNA libraries were constructed, with sample barcodes and unique molecular identifiers added in the process. Trizol reagent was used to extract RNA from every sample. Libraries were amplified in two PCR steps, with a second sample barcode and Illumina TruSeq adapters added in the second step. Libraries were sequenced on an Illumina NovaSeq with 2 x 150 bp paired-end reads. On the authors' methods: The reads were demultiplexed and collapsed into UMI-guided consensus sequences using migec v1.2.7. Using mixcr v2.1.11, UMI consensuses were aligned to TRA and TRB V and J templates and then assembled into clonotypes. Expanded or contracted clonotypes were those called significant by both edgeR and NoisET, with noise models trained on biological replicates. For edgeR calls, the cutoffs were a false discovery rate-adjusted p below 0.01 and a log2 fold-change threshold of 1. As an exploratory analysis of dynamics, max-normalized trajectories of the 1000 most abundant clonotypes were examined with PCA combined with hierarchical clustering. The CD4 or CD8 phenotype of responding clones was assigned using the separately sequenced CD4+ and CD8+ repertoires. TCRdb took the public reads, trimmed them with fastp at Q25, ran MiXCR for clone calling and kept in-frame beta chains. Merged by CDR3 protein, the rows form single entries marked with the most common genes and DNA. None of the V and J calls come from the authors' own analysis; TCRdb made them. In all, the sample holds approximately 480,000 distinct CDR3 sequences, and 15% to 20% of those were seen once. The ten largest clones represent over 9% of the sample.

This clonotype has just a few counts. Its antigen is still unknown. One base away there is no much larger clone; base qualities are not given. Rearrangement joined TRBV5-5 to TRBJ2-2, with 7 middle bases fitting TRBD1. The specimen was PBMCs or a T cell subset sorted from them (not recorded which). The sequence was collected from an adult woman who had mild COVID-19 (a few samples of this study predate the infection). The sample titles of this study are shuffled in the database, so cell type and time point are left out; the donor was told from shared clones. The CDR3 protein is CASSLGEGAVTGELFF. The DNA reads TGTGCCAGCAGCTTGGGTGAGGGGGCGGTCACCGGGGAGCTGTTTTTT.